The T cell receptor (beta chain) described here comes from a study of blood T cell repertoires in COVID-19. Sequencing used immunoSEQ multiplex PCR; TCRdb keeps in-frame clones, though not all of them. Of around 150,000 clones in the sample, 86% were seen once. Germline CDR1 and CDR2: MNHNS and SASEGT. Trimming took 4 bases from V and 7 from J; bases not matched to a gene: 16. This CDR3 contains 17 residues. The sample consisted of peripheral blood. The source is an older man with acute or convalescent COVID-19. This chain links TRBV6-1 with TRBJ1-2; TRBD1 agrees at 9 bases. CDR3: CASSGTPGQGGQSGYTF. Written as DNA, the CDR3 is TGTGCCAGCAGTGGTACGCCGGGACAGGGTGGGCAATCTGGCTACACCTTC.